These 24 T cell receptor beta chains were all obtained from the same sample, sequenced in a study of shared clonotypes between healthy human individuals. CD45RO-negative, CCR7-selected cells formed the naive CD8 fraction, which excluded terminally differentiated effector memory CD45RA+ cells. Sequencing used immunoSEQ multiplex PCR; TCRdb keeps in-frame clones, though not all of them. The profile shows approximately 810,000 clones, more than 85% of them singletons. What was sequenced was naive CD8+ T cells sorted from blood. The source of these receptors is a man aged 25 to 45 in good health.

Of note for this clone: Other nucleotide sequences in the sample specify the same CDR3. The chain couples TRBV27 to TRBJ1-1; a possible D gene is TRBD1 (5 bases). V was shortened by 1 base and J by 1 base, with 7 bases between the two germline ends. Looked up from germline, CDR1 is MNHEY and CDR2 is SMNVEV (reference sequence). The CDR3 is made up of 14 amino acids. The CDR3 bases are TGTGCCAGCAGTTTATGGGGCCCGAACACTGAAGCTTTCTTT. It translates to CASSLWGPNTEAFF.

The genes are TRBV4-1 and TRBJ2-2, with a tentative D call TRBD2 (6 bases). The CDR3 extends over 16 amino acids. V lost 4 bases to trimming and J lost 3 bases, with 15 bases between them. Germline CDR1 MGHRA, CDR2 YSYEKL. The CDR3 DNA is TGCGCCAGCAGCCCACCTAGGAGGGGAGACACCGGGGAGCTGTTTTTT. Protein sequence: CASSPPRRGDTGELFF.

V gene TRBV29-1 combines with J gene TRBJ1-1; TRBD1 agrees at 10 bases. This CDR3 has 15 amino acids. V was clipped by 6 bases and J by 5 bases; unmatched bases: 12. In germline, CDR1 is SQVTM, CDR2 ANQGSEA. The CDR3 sequence is CSVVWDRGTRTEAFF. DNA of the CDR3: TGCAGCGTGGTATGGGACAGGGGAACAAGGACTGAAGCTTTCTTT.

The CDR3 DNA is TGTGCCAGCCGGGCGTTAGAGACCCAGTACTTC. Translated, it gives CASRALETQYF. V gene TRBV6-5 combines with J gene TRBJ2-5; D remains unclear. This CDR3 has 11 residues. CDR1 and CDR2 (germline): MNHEY, SVGAGI. V was pared by 8 bases and J by 4 bases, with 8 bases between.

The V gene is TRBV28, the J gene TRBJ2-7; the D is unclear. The V end lost 5 bases, the J end lost 2 bases, and 13 bases lay between the germline ends. Germline lookup yields CDR1 MDHEN and CDR2 SYDVKM. The CDR3 runs to 14 residues. The CDR3 loop reads CASSIIPIPYEQYF. CDR3 nucleotides: TGTGCCAGCAGTATAATCCCTATTCCCTACGAGCAGTACTTC.

The V call is TRBV4-3, the J call TRBJ2-3, with D tentatively TRBD2 (6 bases). CDR1 is LGHNA, CDR2 YSLEER, per germline. This CDR3 has 8 amino acids. The CDR3 coding sequence is TGCGCGCCGCGGGAGCAGTATTTT. Its translation: CAPREQYF.

Here the CDR3 DNA reads TGCGCCAGCAGCCAACCGGGACAGAACTACAATGAGCAGTTCTTC. Translating gives CASSQPGQNYNEQFF. J is TRBJ2-1 and V is TRBV4-1; TRBD1 matches 7 bases. Germline V gene data show CDR1 as MGHRA and CDR2 as YSYEKL. The CDR3 has 15 amino acids. Unmatched junction bases numbered 4, after V lost 2 bases and J lost 3 bases.

This rearrangement joins TRBV30 to TRBJ1-5; maybe TRBD1 (5 bases). The CDR3 is 14 residues long. Per the germline V gene, CDR1 is GTSNPN and CDR2 is SVGIG (reference sequence). V lost 0 bases and J 2 bases, leaving 8 bases between the germline ends. In DNA, the CDR3 is TGTGCCTGGAGTGTATGGGGGGGCAATCAGCCCCAGCATTTT. Protein sequence: CAWSVWGGNQPQHF. Based on the CDR3 plus reference TRBV30 and TRBJ1-5, the full variable domain is SQTIHQWPATLVQPVGSPLSLECTVEGTSNPNLYWYRQAAGRGLQLLFYSVGIGQISSEVPQNLSASRPQDRQFILSSKKLLLSDSGFYLCAWSVWGGNQPQHFGDGTRLSIL.

The chain has TRBV29-1 and TRBJ2-5; 8 bases match TRBD2. This CDR3 is built from 16 residues. The germline gives CDR1 SQVTM, CDR2 ANQGSEA. Trimming removed 0 bases from V and 2 bases from J; junction bases left unmatched: 8. DNA for the CDR3: TGCAGCGTTGAAGATCGTACTAGCGGAGAACAAGAGACCCAGTACTTC. This codes for CSVEDRTSGEQETQYF.

The gene calls are TRBV7-6 and TRBJ1-1; no clear D gene. Per the germline V gene, CDR1 is SGHVS and CDR2 is FNYEAQ. CDR3 length: 14 residues. Trimming stripped 5 bases from V and 0 bases from J, with 10 bases between. CDR3 amino acids: CASSNGKLNTEAFF. In DNA form, the CDR3 reads TGTGCCAGCAGCAATGGGAAGCTGAACACTGAAGCTTTCTTT.

This chain joins TRBV6-1 and TRBJ2-7, with TRBD1 as a possible D gene (5 bases). CDR1 and CDR2 (germline): MNHNS, SASEGT. This CDR3 is built from 12 residues. The V and J ends lost 7 bases and 3 bases respectively, with 10 bases between them. CDR3 bases: TGTGCCAGCATCCAGGGAAGCTACGAGCAGTACTTC. Its protein product is CASIQGSYEQYF.

CDR3 in DNA: TGTGCCATCAGTGAGTACCGACAGGCCAATCAGCCCCAGCATTTT. It is translated as CAISEYRQANQPQHF. This chain links TRBV10-3 with TRBJ1-5, with TRBD1 as a possible D gene (6 bases). The ends were cut back, 1 base at V and 3 bases at J, with 10 bases in the middle. Germline V CDR1 and CDR2: ENHRY, SYGVKD. The CDR3 is made up of 15 amino acids.

In DNA form, the CDR3 reads TGTGCCAGCAGTTTCCGACTAGCGGAGAGCACAGATACGCAGTATTTT. Protein product: CASSFRLAESTDTQYF. This rearrangement joins TRBV27 to TRBJ2-3, with 9 positions matching TRBD2. The germline gives CDR1 MNHEY, CDR2 SMNVEV (reference sequence). This CDR3 is 16 amino acids long. The trim removed 3 bases at V and 0 bases at J, leaving 4 bases unmatched.

This clone was observed a single time. V is TRBV6-5 and J is TRBJ1-2, with D maybe TRBD1 (5 bases). The CDR3 contains 16 residues. Looked up from germline, CDR1 is MNHEY and CDR2 is SVGAGI. Deletions cut 2 bases from V and 5 bases from J, with 18 bases between. As DNA, the CDR3 is TGTGCCAGCAGTTACGAGGGATACGGTCAGGGATATGGCTACACCTTC. Its protein is CASSYEGYGQGYGYTF.

The chain recombines TRBV13 with TRBJ2-7; D remains ambiguous. The CDR3 has 12 amino acids. V lost 2 bases to trimming and J lost 5 bases, with 7 bases between them. Germline V gene sequence: CDR1 PRHDT, CDR2 FYEKMQ (reference sequence). Written as DNA, the CDR3 is TGTGCCAGCAGCTTATTGGGGAACGAGCAGTACTTC. Its protein is CASSLLGNEQYF.

This clone was counted once. The chain carries TRBV29-1 and TRBJ2-1, with 10 bases lining up with TRBD2. V lost 1 base to trimming and J lost 3 bases; unmatched junction nucleotides: 6. The CDR3 extends over 16 amino acids. The germline V gene has CDR1 SQVTM and CDR2 ANQGSEA. CDR3: CSVEGLAGADYNEQFF. CDR3 sequence (DNA): TGCAGCGTTGAAGGGCTAGCGGGAGCGGACTACAATGAGCAGTTCTTC.

There are a few counts of this clone. This chain connects TRBV2 to TRBJ1-5, with D unclear. The CDR3 runs 12 residues. CDR1 SNHLY and CDR2 FYNNEI come from the germline V gene. V lost 2 bases, J lost 4 bases, and 3 bases lay in between. The CDR3 region has the DNA TGTGCCAGCAGTGAACAGAATCAGCCCCAGCATTTT. Residues: CASSEQNQPQHF.

V and J are TRBV27 and TRBJ2-3; D not resolved. The germline gives CDR1 MNHEY, CDR2 SMNVEV (reference sequence). This CDR3 spans 13 amino acids. Trimming cost V 5 bases and J 3 bases, with 9 bases left between them. In DNA, the CDR3 is TGTGCCAGCAGTATCCCTTGGACAGATACGCAGTATTTT. Translated: CASSIPWTDTQYF.

This chain joins TRBV9 and TRBJ2-1; 8 bases map to TRBD2. The CDR3 sequence is 15 residues long. From germline, CDR1 is SGDLS and CDR2 YYNGEE. Trimming cost V 0 bases and J 7 bases; bases outside gene matches: 6. The CDR3 protein is CASSVDSGSENEQFF. CDR3 nucleotide sequence: TGTGCCAGCAGCGTAGACAGCGGGAGTGAGAATGAGCAGTTCTTC.

This chain connects TRBV25-1 to TRBJ2-5; 11 nucleotides match TRBD2. This CDR3 contains 16 residues. Germline CDR1 is MGHDK and CDR2 is SYGVNS. Trimming at V came to 1 base and at J to 7 bases, leaving 8 bases not matched to a gene. The CDR3 spells CASSESGTSGPGTQYF. DNA of the CDR3: TGTGCCAGCAGTGAATCAGGGACTAGCGGACCGGGGACCCAGTACTTC.

The chain is built from TRBV5-1 and TRBJ2-2; 7 bases are shared with TRBD1. Germline V gene lookup returns CDR1 SGHRS and CDR2 YFSETQ. There are 14 residues in the CDR3. The J segment lost 9 bases and the V segment lost 2 bases, leaving 7 bases of the junction unmatched. The CDR3 loop is CASSFGQVHRELFF. CDR3 bases: TGCGCCAGCAGCTTTGGACAGGTCCATAGGGAGCTGTTTTTT.

This clone came up once. This sequence joins TRBV7-3 and TRBJ2-1, with 10 bases matching TRBD2. V gave up 6 bases and J gave up 9 bases; unmatched junction bases: 11. CDR1 is SGHTA, CDR2 FQGTGA, per germline. This CDR3 contains 15 residues. CDR3 protein: CASSSLASGRSEQFF. DNA for the CDR3: TGTGCCAGCAGTTCCCTCGCTAGCGGGAGATCTGAGCAGTTCTTC.

The chain employs TRBV5-1 and TRBJ2-3, with D perhaps TRBD2 (6 bases). This CDR3 contains 13 residues. The V end was cut by 4 bases, the J end by 6 bases, with 12 bases between. Germline CDR1 and CDR2: SGHRS and YFSETQ. CDR3 region: CASSQGLLDTQYF. The CDR3 bases are TGCGCCAGCAGCCAAGGACTACTTGATACGCAGTATTTT. Full variable domain (missing parts from reference TRBV5-1 and TRBJ2-3): KAGVTQTPRYLIKTRGQQVTLSCSPISGHRSVSWYQQTPGQGLQFLFEYFSETQRNKGNFPGRFSGRQFSNSRSEMNVSTLELGDSALYLCASSQGLLDTQYFGPGTRLTVL.

This chain links TRBV7-9 with TRBJ2-7; 8 nucleotides match TRBD2. CDR1 is SEHNR and CDR2 is FQNEAQ in the germline V gene (reference sequence). With 4 bases clipped from V and 4 bases from J, the junction kept 12 bases outside the gene matches. The CDR3 contains 16 residues. CDR3 DNA sequence: TGTGCCAGCAGCTCCCCGGTCACAGCGGGAGTTTACGAGCAGTACTTC. Encoded protein: CASSSPVTAGVYEQYF.